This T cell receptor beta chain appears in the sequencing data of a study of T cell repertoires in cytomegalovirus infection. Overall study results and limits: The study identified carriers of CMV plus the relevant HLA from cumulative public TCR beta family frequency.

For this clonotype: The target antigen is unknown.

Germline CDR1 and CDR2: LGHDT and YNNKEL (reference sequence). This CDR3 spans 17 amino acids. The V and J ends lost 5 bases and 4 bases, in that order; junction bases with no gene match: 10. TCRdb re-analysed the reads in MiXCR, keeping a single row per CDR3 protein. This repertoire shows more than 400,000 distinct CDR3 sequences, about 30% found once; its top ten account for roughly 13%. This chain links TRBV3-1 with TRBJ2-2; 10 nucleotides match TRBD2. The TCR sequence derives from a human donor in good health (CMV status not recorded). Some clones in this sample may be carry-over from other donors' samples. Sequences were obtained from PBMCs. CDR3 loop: CASSSNSGRAGTGELFF. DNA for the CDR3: TGTGCCAGCAGCTCGAACAGCGGGAGGGCGGGCACCGGGGAGCTGTTTTTT. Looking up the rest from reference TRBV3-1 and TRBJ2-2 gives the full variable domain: DTAVSQTPKYLVTQMGNDKSIKCEQNLGHDTMYWYKQDSKKFLKIMFSYNNKELIINETVPNRFSPKSPDKAHLNLHINSLELGDSAVYFCASSSNSGRAGTGELFFGEGSRLTVL.